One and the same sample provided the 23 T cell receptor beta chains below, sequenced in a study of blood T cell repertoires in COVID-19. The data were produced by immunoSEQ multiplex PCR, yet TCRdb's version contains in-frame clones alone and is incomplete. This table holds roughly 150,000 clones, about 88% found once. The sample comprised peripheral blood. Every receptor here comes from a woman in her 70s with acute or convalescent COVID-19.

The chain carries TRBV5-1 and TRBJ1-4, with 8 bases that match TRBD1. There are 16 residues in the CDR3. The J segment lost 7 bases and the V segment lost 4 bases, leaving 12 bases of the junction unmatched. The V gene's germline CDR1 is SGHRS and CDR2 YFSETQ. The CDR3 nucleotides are TGCGCCAGCAGCCGAGGTGGTACAGGGGGGCCTGAAAAACTGTTTTTT. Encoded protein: CASSRGGTGGPEKLFF.

CDR3 amino acids: CASSLDGASAEKLFF. In nucleotides, the CDR3 is TGCGCCAGCAGCTTGGATGGGGCATCGGCTGAAAAACTGTTTTTT. The J gene is TRBJ1-4, the V gene TRBV5-1; maybe TRBD1 (5 bases). Germline V CDR1 and CDR2: SGHRS, YFSETQ. V shed 0 bases and J shed 7 bases, with 13 bases lying between them. The length of the CDR3 is 15 residues.

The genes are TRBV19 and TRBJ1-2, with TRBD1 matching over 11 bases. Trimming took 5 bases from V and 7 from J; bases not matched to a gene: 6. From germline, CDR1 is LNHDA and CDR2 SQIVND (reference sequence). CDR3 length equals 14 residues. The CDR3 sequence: CASSWGQGVRGYTF. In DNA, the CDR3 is TGTGCCAGTAGTTGGGGACAGGGGGTTCGTGGCTACACCTTC.

The CDR3 spells CASSPDRVGETQYF. The DNA for the CDR3 is TGTGCCAGCAGCCCCGACAGGGTTGGAGAGACCCAGTACTTC. This chain uses TRBV14 with TRBJ2-5, with 7 bases that match TRBD1. This CDR3 has 14 residues. J gave up 4 bases and V 4 bases, and 6 bases lay outside the gene matches. Germline-derived CDR1 and CDR2 are SGHDN and FVKESK.

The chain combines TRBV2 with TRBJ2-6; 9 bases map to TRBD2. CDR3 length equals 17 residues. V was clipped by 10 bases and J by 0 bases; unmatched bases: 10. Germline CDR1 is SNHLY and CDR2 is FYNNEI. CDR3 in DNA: TGTGCCATCCAGCGGCTAGCGGGAATCTCTGGGGCCAACGTCCTGACTTTC. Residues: CAIQRLAGISGANVLTF.

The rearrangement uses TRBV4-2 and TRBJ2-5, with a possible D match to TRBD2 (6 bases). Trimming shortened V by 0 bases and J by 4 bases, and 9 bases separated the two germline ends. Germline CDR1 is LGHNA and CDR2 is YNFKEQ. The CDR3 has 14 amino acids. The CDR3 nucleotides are TGTGCCAGCAGCCAAGATGCGGGGAGAGAGACCCAGTACTTC. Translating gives CASSQDAGRETQYF.

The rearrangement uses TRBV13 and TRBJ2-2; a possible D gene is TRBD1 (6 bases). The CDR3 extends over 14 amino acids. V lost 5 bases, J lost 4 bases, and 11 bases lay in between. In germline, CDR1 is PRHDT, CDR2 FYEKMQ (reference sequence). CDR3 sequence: CASSLQGFTGELFF. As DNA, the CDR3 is TGTGCCAGCAGCCTACAGGGATTCACCGGGGAGCTGTTTTTT.

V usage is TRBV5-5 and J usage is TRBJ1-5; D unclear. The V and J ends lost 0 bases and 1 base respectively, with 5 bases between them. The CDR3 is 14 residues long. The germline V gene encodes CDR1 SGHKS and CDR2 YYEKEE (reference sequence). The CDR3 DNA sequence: TGTGCCAGCAGCTTGGGACTCAGCAATCAGCCCCAGCATTTT. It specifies CASSLGLSNQPQHF.

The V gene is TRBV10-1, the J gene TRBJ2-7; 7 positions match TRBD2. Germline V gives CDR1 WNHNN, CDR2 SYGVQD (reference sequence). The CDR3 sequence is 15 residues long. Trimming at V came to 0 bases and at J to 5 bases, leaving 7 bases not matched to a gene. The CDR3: CASSESSGVFDEQYF. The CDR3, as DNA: TGCGCCAGCAGTGAGTCAAGCGGGGTCTTCGACGAGCAGTACTTC.

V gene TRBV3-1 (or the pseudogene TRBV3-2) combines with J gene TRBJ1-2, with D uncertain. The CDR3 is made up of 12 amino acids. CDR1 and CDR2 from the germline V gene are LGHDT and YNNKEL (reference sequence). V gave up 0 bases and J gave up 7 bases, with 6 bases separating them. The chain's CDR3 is CASSQDRGGYTF. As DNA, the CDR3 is TGTGCCAGCAGCCAAGACCGGGGTGGCTACACCTTC.

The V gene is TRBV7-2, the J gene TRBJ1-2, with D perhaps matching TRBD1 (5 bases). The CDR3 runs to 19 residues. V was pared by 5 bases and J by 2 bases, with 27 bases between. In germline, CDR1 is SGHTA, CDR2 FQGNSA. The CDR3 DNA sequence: TGTGCCAGCAGCCCGAAGTTGCTGGCATGGGGCGCAGAGAACTATGGCTACACCTTC. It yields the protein CASSPKLLAWGAENYGYTF.

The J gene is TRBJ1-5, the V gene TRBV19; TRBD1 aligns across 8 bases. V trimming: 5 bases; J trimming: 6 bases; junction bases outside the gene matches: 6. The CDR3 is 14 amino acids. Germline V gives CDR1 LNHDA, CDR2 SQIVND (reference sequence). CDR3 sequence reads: CASSADRGAQPQHF. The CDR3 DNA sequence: TGTGCCAGTAGTGCAGACAGGGGAGCTCAGCCCCAGCATTTT.

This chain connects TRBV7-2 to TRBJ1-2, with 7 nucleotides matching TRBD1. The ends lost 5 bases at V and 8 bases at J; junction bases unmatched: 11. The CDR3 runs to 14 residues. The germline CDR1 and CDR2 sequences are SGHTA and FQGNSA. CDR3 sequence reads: CASSRVGRGDGYTF. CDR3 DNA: TGTGCCAGCAGCCGGGTGGGCAGGGGGGACGGCTACACCTTC.

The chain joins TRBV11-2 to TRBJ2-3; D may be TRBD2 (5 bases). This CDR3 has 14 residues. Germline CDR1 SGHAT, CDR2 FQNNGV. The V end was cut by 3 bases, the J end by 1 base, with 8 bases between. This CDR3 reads CASSLTGGTDTQYF. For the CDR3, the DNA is TGTGCCAGCAGCTTGACCGGGGGCACAGATACGCAGTATTTT.

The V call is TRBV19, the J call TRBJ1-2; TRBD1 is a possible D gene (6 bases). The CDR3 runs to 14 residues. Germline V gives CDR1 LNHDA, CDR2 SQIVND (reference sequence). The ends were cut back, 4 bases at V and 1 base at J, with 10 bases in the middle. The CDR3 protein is CASSTRGGNYGYTF. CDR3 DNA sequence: TGTGCCAGTAGTACGAGGGGGGGTAACTATGGCTACACCTTC.

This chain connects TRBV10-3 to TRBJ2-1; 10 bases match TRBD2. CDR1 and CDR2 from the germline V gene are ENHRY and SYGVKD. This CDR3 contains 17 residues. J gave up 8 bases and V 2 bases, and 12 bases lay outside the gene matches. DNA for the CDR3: TGTGCCATCAGTGAGACGAACCTAGCGGGGGTCGTAGATGAGCAGTTCTTC. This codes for CAISETNLAGVVDEQFF.

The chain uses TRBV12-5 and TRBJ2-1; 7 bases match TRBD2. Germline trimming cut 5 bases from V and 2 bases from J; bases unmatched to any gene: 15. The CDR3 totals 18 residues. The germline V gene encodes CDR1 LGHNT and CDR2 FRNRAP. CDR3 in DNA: TGTGCTAGTGGTCCCGGGTTCAGCGGGACTATAACCTACAATGAGCAGTTCTTC. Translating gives CASGPGFSGTITYNEQFF.

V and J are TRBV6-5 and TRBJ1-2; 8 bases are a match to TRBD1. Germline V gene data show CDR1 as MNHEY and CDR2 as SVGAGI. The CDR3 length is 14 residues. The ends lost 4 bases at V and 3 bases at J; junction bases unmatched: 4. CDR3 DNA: TGTGCCAGCAGTTCTACAGGGGGAGACTATGGCTACACCTTC. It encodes CASSSTGGDYGYTF.

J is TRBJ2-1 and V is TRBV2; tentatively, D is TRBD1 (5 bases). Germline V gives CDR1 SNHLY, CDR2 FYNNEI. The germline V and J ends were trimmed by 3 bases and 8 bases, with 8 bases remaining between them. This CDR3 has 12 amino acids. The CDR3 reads CASSDKGYEQFF. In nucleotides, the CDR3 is TGTGCCAGCAGTGACAAGGGGTATGAGCAGTTCTTC.

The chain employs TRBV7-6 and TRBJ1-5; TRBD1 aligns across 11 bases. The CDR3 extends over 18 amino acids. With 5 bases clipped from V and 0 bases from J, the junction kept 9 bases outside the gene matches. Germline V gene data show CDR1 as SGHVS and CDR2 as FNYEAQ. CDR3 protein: CASSPGTGGPYSNQPQHF. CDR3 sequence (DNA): TGTGCCAGCAGCCCAGGGACAGGGGGACCGTATAGCAATCAGCCCCAGCATTTT.

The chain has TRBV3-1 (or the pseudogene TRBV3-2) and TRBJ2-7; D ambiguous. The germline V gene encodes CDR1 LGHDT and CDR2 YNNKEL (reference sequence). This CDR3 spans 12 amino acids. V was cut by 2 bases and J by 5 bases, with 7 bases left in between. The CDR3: CASSQTNDEQYF. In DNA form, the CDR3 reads TGTGCCAGCAGCCAAACAAACGACGAGCAGTACTTC.

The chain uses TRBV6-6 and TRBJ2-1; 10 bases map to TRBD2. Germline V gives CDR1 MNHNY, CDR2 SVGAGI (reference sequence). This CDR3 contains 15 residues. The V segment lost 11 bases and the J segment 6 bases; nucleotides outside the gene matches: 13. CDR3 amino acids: CARKAGGPSSNEQFF. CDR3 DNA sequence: TGTGCCCGAAAAGCGGGGGGGCCCTCATCCAATGAGCAGTTCTTC.

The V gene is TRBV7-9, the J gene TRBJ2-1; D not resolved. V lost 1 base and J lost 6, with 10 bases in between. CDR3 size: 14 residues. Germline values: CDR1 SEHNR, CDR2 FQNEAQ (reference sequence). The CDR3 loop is CASSLVDWVNEQFF. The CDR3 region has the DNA TGTGCCAGCAGCTTAGTTGACTGGGTCAATGAGCAGTTCTTC.